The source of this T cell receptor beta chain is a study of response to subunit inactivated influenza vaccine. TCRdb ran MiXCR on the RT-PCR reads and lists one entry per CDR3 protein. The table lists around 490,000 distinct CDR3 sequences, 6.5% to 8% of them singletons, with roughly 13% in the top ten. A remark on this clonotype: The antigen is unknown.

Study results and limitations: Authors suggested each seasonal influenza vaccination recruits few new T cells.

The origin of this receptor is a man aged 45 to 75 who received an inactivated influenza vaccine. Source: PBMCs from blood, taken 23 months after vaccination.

CDR3 region: CASSFVTGGEETQYF. In DNA form, the CDR3 reads TGTGCCAGCAGTTTCGTAACAGGGGGCGAAGAGACCCAGTACTTC. This chain uses TRBV6-5 with TRBJ2-5; 9 nucleotides match TRBD1. The length of the CDR3 is 15 residues. CDR1 and CDR2 (germline): MNHEY, SVGAGI. V lost 4 bases to trimming and J lost 3 bases; unmatched junction nucleotides: 6.